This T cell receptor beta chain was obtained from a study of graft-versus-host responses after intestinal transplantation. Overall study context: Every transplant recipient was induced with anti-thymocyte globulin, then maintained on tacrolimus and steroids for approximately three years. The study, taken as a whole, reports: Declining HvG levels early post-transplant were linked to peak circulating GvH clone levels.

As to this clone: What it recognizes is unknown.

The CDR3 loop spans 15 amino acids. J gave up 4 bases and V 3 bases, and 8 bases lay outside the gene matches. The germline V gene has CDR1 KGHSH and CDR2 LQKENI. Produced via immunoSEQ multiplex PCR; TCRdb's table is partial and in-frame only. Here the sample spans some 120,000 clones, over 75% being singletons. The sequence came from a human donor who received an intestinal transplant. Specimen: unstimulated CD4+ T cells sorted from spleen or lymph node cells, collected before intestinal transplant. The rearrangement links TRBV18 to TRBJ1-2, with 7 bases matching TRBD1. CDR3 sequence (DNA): TGTGCCAGCTCACCGGAGGAGGGGGCGGGCTATGGCTACACCTTC. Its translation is CASSPEEGAGYGYTF.